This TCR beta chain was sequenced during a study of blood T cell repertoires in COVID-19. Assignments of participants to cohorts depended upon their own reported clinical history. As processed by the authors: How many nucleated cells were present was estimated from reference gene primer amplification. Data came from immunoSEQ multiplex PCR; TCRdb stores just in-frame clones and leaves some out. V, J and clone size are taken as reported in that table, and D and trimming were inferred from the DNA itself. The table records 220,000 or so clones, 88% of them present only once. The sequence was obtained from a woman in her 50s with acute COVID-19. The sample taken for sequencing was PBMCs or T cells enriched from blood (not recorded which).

CDR3: CASSLSDRGLRNTEAFF. In DNA, the CDR3 is TGTGCCAGCAGCTTGTCGGACAGGGGGCTGAGAAACACTGAAGCTTTCTTT. This chain uses TRBV5-4 with TRBJ1-1; TRBD1 matches at 11 bases. Trimming at V came to 1 base and at J to 2 bases, leaving 7 bases not matched to a gene. This CDR3 has 17 residues. Germline CDR1 SGHNT, CDR2 YYREEE (reference sequence).